This TCR beta chain emerged from a study of blood T cell repertoires in COVID-19. Measured with immunoSEQ multiplex PCR; TCRdb has only the in-frame clones, and not every one. Found here are 390,000 or so clones, 80% to 90% of them singletons; the top ten hold 1%. Residents of 24 US areas, aged about 18 to 95 years, made up the participants. CDR3 size: 13 residues. Germline CDR1 and CDR2: SNHLY and FYNNEI. V shed 8 bases, J shed 4 bases, and the junction held 2 bases outside the gene matches. This sequence originates from a man between 18 and 29 years old who had recovered from COVID-19. The V and J genes are TRBV2 and TRBJ1-6; 7 positions agree with TRBD1. Sequencing was done on a sample of PBMCs or T cells enriched from blood (not recorded which). The CDR3 region is CASGTDYNSPLHF. In DNA, the CDR3 is TGTGCCAGCGGGACAGATTATAATTCACCCCTCCACTTT.